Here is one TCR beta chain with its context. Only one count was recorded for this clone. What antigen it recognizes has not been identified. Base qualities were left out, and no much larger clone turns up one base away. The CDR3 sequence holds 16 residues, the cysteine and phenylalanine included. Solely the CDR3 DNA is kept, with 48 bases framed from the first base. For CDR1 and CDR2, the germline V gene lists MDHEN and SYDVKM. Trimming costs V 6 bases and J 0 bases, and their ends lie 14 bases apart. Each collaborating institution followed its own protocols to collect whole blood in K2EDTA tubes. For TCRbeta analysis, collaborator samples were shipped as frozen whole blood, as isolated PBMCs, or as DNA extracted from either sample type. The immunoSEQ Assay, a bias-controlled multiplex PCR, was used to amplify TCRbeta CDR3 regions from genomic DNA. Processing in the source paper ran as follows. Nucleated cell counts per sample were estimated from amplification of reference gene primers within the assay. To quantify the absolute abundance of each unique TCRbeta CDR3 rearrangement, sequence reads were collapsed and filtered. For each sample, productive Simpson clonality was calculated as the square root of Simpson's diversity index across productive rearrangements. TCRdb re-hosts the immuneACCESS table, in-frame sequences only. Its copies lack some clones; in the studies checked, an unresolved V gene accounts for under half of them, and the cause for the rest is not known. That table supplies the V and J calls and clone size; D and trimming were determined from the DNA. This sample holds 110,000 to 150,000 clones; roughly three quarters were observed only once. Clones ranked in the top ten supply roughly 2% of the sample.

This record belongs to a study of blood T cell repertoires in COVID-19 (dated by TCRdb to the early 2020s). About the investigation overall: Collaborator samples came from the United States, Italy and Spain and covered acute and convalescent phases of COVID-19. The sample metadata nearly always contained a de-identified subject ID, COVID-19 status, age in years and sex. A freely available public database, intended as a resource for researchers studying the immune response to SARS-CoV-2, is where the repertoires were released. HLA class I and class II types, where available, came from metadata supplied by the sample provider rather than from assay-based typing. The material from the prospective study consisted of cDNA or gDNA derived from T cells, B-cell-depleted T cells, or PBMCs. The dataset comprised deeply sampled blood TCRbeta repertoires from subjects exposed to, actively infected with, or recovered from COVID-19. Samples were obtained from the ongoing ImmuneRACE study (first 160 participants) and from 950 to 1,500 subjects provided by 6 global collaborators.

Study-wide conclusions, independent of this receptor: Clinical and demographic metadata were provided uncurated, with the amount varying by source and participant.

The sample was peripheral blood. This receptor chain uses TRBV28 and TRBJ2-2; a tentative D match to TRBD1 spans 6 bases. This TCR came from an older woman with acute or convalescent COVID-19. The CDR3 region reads CASREDRETNTGELFF. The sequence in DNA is TGTGCCAGCAGGGAGGACAGAGAAACGAACACCGGGGAGCTGTTTTTT.